This TCR beta chain was recovered during a study of CD8+CD57+ T cells in acquired aplastic anemia. Study in general: An average of 3.2 ug of DNA was obtained from sorted CD4+ and CD8+ cells.

The CDR3 consists of 12 residues. V was trimmed by 6 bases and J by 3 bases, leaving 8 bases between them. In germline, CDR1 is LNHNV, CDR2 YYDKDF (reference sequence). Genomic DNA acted as the template from which TCR beta VDJ combination and CDR3 sequence profiling were carried out. TCRdb re-called the reads through MiXCR, storing one row per CDR3 protein. The sample includes about 160,000 distinct CDR3 sequences, less than 50% of them seen just once. Individuals selected for sequencing had exhibited CD8+CD57+ cell expansion on flow cytometry. Sequenced input: sorted CD4+, CD8+, or CD8+CD57+ T cells (not recorded which) from PBMCs. The chain carries TRBV15 and TRBJ2-5, with no clear D. This sequence originates from a human donor with aplastic anemia. The CDR3 loop reads CATRSEEETQYF. DNA for the CDR3: TGTGCCACCAGGAGCGAGGAAGAGACCCAGTACTTC.